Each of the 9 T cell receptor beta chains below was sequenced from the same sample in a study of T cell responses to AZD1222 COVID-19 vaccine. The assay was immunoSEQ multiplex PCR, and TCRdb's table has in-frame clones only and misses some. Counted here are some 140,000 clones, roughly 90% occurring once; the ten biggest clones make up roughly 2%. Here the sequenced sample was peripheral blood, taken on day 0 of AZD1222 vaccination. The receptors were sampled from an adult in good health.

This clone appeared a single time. In DNA form, the CDR3 reads TGTGCCAGTTCTTCCAGGAGGGATGGTGTGGAGACCCAGTACTTC. This sequence encodes CASSSRRDGVETQYF. The chain employs TRBV19 and TRBJ2-5; tentatively, D is TRBD2 (6 bases). The CDR3 loop spans 15 amino acids. Germline loops: CDR1 LNHDA, CDR2 SQIVND (reference sequence). Trimming took off 8 bases at V and 5 bases at J, with 21 bases between the two ends.

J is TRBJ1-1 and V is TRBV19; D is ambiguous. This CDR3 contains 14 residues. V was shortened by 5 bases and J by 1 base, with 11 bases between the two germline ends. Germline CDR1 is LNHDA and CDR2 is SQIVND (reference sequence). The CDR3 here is CASSFQRGNTEAFF. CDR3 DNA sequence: TGTGCCAGTAGTTTCCAACGGGGGAACACTGAAGCTTTCTTT.

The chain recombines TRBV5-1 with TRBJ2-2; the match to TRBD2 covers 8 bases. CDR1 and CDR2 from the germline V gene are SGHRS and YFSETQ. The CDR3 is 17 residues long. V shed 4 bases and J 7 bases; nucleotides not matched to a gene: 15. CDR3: CASSPFHASGSSGELFF. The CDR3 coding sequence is TGCGCCAGCAGCCCGTTCCACGCGAGCGGGAGTAGCGGGGAGCTGTTTTTT. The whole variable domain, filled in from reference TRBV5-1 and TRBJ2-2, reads KAGVTQTPRYLIKTRGQQVTLSCSPISGHRSVSWYQQTPGQGLQFLFEYFSETQRNKGNFPGRFSGRQFSNSRSEMNVSTLELGDSALYLCASSPFHASGSSGELFFGEGSRLTVL.

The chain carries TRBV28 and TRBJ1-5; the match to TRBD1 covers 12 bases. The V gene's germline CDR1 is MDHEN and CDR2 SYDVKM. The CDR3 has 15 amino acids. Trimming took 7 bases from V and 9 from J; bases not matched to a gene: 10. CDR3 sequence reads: CASMVPGTGGTPQHF. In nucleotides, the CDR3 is TGTGCCAGCATGGTGCCCGGGACAGGGGGCACGCCCCAGCATTTT.

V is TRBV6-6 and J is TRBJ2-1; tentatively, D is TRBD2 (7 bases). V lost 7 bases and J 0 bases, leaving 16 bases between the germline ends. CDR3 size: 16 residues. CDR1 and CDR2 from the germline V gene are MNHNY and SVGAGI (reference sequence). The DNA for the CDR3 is TGTGCCAGCAATTCCGAGGGGGGGAGCTCCTACAATGAGCAGTTCTTC. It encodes CASNSEGGSSYNEQFF.

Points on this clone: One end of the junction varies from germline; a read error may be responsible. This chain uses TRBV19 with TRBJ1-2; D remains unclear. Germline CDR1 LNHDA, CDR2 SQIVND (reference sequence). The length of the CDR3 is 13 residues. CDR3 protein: CASRIDPNYGYTF. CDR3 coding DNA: TGTGCCAGTAGAATAGATCCTAACTATGGCTACACCTTC.

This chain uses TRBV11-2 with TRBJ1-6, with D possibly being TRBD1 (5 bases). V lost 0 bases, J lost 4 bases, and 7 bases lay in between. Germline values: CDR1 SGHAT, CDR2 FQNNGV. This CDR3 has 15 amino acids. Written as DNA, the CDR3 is TGTGCCAGCAGCTTAGATTGGGGGTATAATTCACCCCTCCACTTT. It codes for CASSLDWGYNSPLHF.

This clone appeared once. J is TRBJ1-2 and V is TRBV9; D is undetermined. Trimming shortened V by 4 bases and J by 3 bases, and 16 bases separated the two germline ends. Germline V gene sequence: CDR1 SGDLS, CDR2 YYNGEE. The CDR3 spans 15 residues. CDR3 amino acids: CASSPRDAHYYGYTF. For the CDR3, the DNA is TGTGCCAGCAGCCCCCGTGACGCGCACTACTATGGCTACACCTTC.

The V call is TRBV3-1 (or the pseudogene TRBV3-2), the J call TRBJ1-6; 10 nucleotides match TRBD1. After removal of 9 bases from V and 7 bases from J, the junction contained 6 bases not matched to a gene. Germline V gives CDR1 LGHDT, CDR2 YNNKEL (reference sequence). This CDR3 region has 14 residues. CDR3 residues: CASRQGASNSPLHF. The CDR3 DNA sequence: TGTGCCAGTAGACAGGGGGCGAGCAATTCACCCCTCCACTTT.